This TCR beta chain was profiled in a study of post-analysis software for immune sequencing data. Study-wide findings and caveats: Roughly 5 TRBV segments, TRBV5-6, TRBV5-1 and TRBV20-1 among them, were found more frequent in patients than controls. Compared against controls, patients with multiple sclerosis displayed significantly lower normalized Chao1 diversity.

The CDR3 has 14 residues. Germline CDR1 DFQATT, CDR2 SNEGSKA (reference sequence). This clonotype occurred a few times. Its antigen is unidentified. Presence of unique molecular identifiers characterized the TCR beta cDNA libraries. TCRdb passed the PCR reads through MiXCR, listing each CDR3 protein once. The table includes about 540,000 distinct CDR3 sequences, 34% detected once. The clonotype was recovered from a girl under 18 with multiple sclerosis. The chain couples TRBV20-1 to TRBJ2-1; 7 bases align to TRBD2. What was sequenced was blood. The DNA for the CDR3 is TGCGGTGTCCACAGTGGCGGGGGACACAATGAGCAGTTCTTC. This encodes CGVHSGGGHNEQFF.